This note documents a single TCR beta chain sequence. Its matching antigen is unknown. Treatment described: some 20 received Ad26.COV2.S at low or high dose, single or two shots; about five received placebo; per-sample allocation not given. Samples were taken on day 63 after the first vaccine or placebo injection. Its platform was an Ad26 vector, and its expressed antigen was Wuhan-strain SARS-CoV-2 spike. Data came from immunoSEQ multiplex PCR; TCRdb stores just in-frame clones and leaves some out. The sample lists approximately 400,000 clones, 80% to 90% seen once, with about 3.5% in the top ten. This sample stems from a study of Ad26.COV2.S vaccination and SARS-CoV-2 variants. Study-wide findings and caveats: Spike-specific TCR breadth was greater in vaccine than placebo recipients.

The CDR3 loop spans 16 amino acids. The trim removed 5 bases at V and 2 bases at J, leaving 8 bases unmatched. The receptor was derived from a person aged 18 to 59 who received the Ad26.COV2.S COVID-19 vaccine or a placebo. V and J are TRBV23-1 and TRBJ1-5; 8 nucleotides align to TRBD1. TRBV23-1 is identified as an open reading frame with a role that is uncertain. The sample here was peripheral blood, taken in a trial of Ad26.COV2.S vaccine versus placebo. The CDR3 is CASSFQGAGGNQPQHF. The CDR3, as DNA: TGCGCCAGCAGTTTCCAGGGGGCTGGGGGCAATCAGCCCCAGCATTTT.